The clone carrying this T cell receptor beta chain was seen just once. This record belongs to a study of blood T cell repertoires in COVID-19. Some clones are missing from TCRdb's copy, which holds only in-frame ones; the method was immunoSEQ multiplex PCR. The sample contains 250,000 to 300,000 clones, around 90% of which appear only once. V was cut by 8 bases and J by 2 bases, with 10 bases left in between. The CDR3 totals 12 residues. The germline gives CDR1 SGHTA, CDR2 FQGTGA. This TCR derives from a woman aged 45 to 65 who had recovered from COVID-19. Sequenced material: peripheral blood. The chain has TRBV7-3 and TRBJ2-7; maybe TRBD1 (5 bases). DNA for the CDR3: TGTGCCAGCGGGCAGGGAACCTACGAGCAGTACTTC. Protein product: CASGQGTYEQYF. The whole variable domain, filled in from reference TRBV7-3 and TRBJ2-7, reads GAGVSQTPSNKVTEKGKYVELRCDPISGHTALYWYRQSLGQGPEFLIYFQGTGAADDSGLPNDRFFAVRPEGSVSTLKIQRTERGDSAVYLCASGQGTYEQYFGPGTRLTVT.